The 5 T cell receptor beta chains below were found in one sample sequenced in a study of shared clonotypes between healthy human individuals. Profiling relied on immunoSEQ multiplex PCR, and the TCRdb table lists in-frame clones only, not all of them. The table includes about 2 million clones, roughly 95% detected once. Input material: naive CD4+ T cells sorted from blood. Subset specified: CD45RA+ positively selected. These receptors were collected from a man aged 18 to 30 in good health.

This chain links TRBV6-1 with TRBJ1-3, with D hard to call. The CDR3 contains 12 residues. Between the trimmed V and J ends, which lost 7 bases and 4 bases, there was a span of 8 bases. The germline V gene encodes CDR1 MNHNS and CDR2 SASEGT. In DNA, the CDR3 is TGTGCCAGCAACTCCGAAGGAAACACCATATATTTT. Translated, it gives CASNSEGNTIYF.

This chain connects TRBV30 to TRBJ2-7; the D gene is possibly TRBD1 (5 bases). In germline, CDR1 is GTSNPN, CDR2 SVGIG (reference sequence). V lost 1 base and J lost 2, with 6 bases in between. This CDR3 has 12 residues. For the CDR3, the DNA is TGTGCCTGGAGTGAGACAGCCTACGAGCAGTACTTC. Its protein product is CAWSETAYEQYF.

The V and J genes are TRBV7-2 and TRBJ2-7; D may be TRBD1 or TRBD2 (5 bases each). The CDR3 runs 16 residues. V shed 5 bases and J shed 3 bases, with 20 bases lying between them. Germline V gene lookup returns CDR1 SGHTA and CDR2 FQGNSA. CDR3 residues: CASSKAVQVLNYEQYF. The CDR3 region has the DNA TGTGCCAGCAGCAAAGCGGTACAGGTCCTAAACTACGAGCAGTACTTC.

The genes are TRBV7-9 and TRBJ2-7; TRBD2 might be the D (5 bases). The V gene's germline CDR1 is SEHNR and CDR2 FQNEAQ (reference sequence). This CDR3 contains 15 residues. Trimming took 4 bases from V and 3 from J, leaving 16 bases between them. CDR3 nucleotide sequence: TGTGCCAGCAGCTCCTCTAGCCCCGAGGACTACGAGCAGTACTTC. It codes for CASSSSSPEDYEQYF.

V gene TRBV2 combines with J gene TRBJ2-1; D is unresolved. This CDR3 has 12 residues. V lost 2 bases, J lost 7 bases, and 6 bases lay in between. Germline-derived CDR1 and CDR2 are SNHLY and FYNNEI. The CDR3 bases are TGTGCCAGCAGTGAAAGACGGAATGAGCAGTTCTTC. Translated, it gives CASSERRNEQFF.